This is a list of T cell receptor beta chains from one sample in a study of identical twins. In TCRdb, the 5' RACE reads were re-called with MiXCR into one record per CDR3 protein. The sample consists of some 560,000 distinct CDR3 sequences, 7.5% to 10% of them appearing once. This sample also appeared in a second study, on yellow fever vaccine responses in identical twins.

The sample was PBMCs. Every receptor here comes from a woman aged 18 to 35 in good health. The CDR3 runs from the conserved cysteine through the conserved F or W. Each record gives: J gene, V gene, D gene, clone size, CDR3 protein, CDR3 DNA. The D gene is left open where the match is weak. Rows may omit the clone size; those that give it use once, few, many or a size class.

J gene: TRBJ2-2
V gene: TRBV11-2
D gene: NA
clone size: NA
CDR3 protein: CASSLVSVGTGELFF
CDR3 DNA: TGTGCCAGCAGCTTAGTTTCGGTGGGCACCGGGGAGCTGTTTTTT

J gene: TRBJ1-5
V gene: TRBV20-1
D gene: NA
clone size: few
CDR3 protein: CSASQTINQPQHF
CDR3 DNA: TGCAGTGCTAGTCAAACAATAAATCAGCCCCAGCATTTT

J gene: TRBJ2-3
V gene: TRBV7-2
D gene: TRBD1
clone size: few
CDR3 protein: CASSRTGGDTDTQYF
CDR3 DNA: TGTGCCAGCAGCCGGACAGGGGGGGACACAGATACGCAGTATTTT

J gene: TRBJ2-5
V gene: TRBV3-1
D gene: TRBD2
clone size: NA
CDR3 protein: CASSPSSGGASGETQYF
CDR3 DNA: TGTGCCAGCAGCCCCTCTAGCGGGGGGGCGTCGGGAGAGACCCAGTACTTC

J gene: TRBJ2-1
V gene: TRBV3-1
D gene: TRBD2
clone size: many
CDR3 protein: CASRPTSGTYNEQFF
CDR3 DNA: TGTGCCAGCAGGCCGACTAGCGGAACATACAATGAGCAGTTCTTC

J gene: TRBJ2-1
V gene: TRBV11-3
D gene: NA
clone size: few
CDR3 protein: CASSLRRFGEQFF
CDR3 DNA: TGTGCCAGCAGCTTACGACGGTTCGGTGAGCAGTTCTTC

J gene: TRBJ2-7
V gene: TRBV7-8
D gene: NA
clone size: NA
CDR3 protein: CASSLASGGSREQYF
CDR3 DNA: TGTGCCAGCAGCTTAGCTTCCGGGGGTTCTAGGGAGCAGTACTTC

J gene: TRBJ2-7
V gene: TRBV24-1
D gene: NA
clone size: NA
CDR3 protein: CATSDSFLTDVPNRDYEQYF
CDR3 DNA: TGTGCCACCAGTGATTCGTTTCTCACTGACGTCCCAAATCGGGACTACGAGCAGTACTTC

J gene: TRBJ2-5
V gene: TRBV6-5
D gene: NA
clone size: few
CDR3 protein: CASSYSLGAGLGQETQYF
CDR3 DNA: TGTGCCAGCAGTTACTCCCTTGGCGCGGGGCTGGGGCAAGAGACCCAGTACTTC

J gene: TRBJ2-3
V gene: TRBV5-1
D gene: NA
clone size: many
CDR3 protein: CASSLARTSTDTQYF
CDR3 DNA: TGCGCCAGCAGCTTGGCCCGGACGTCCACAGATACGCAGTATTTT

J gene: TRBJ2-7
V gene: TRBV10-3
D gene: NA
clone size: few
CDR3 protein: CARTSYEQYF
CDR3 DNA: TGTGCCAGAACTAGCTACGAGCAGTACTTC

J gene: TRBJ2-2
V gene: TRBV6-4
D gene: TRBD2
clone size: few
CDR3 protein: CARSGLALNTGELFF
CDR3 DNA: TGTGCCAGATCGGGACTAGCCCTGAACACCGGGGAGCTGTTTTTT

J gene: TRBJ2-3
V gene: TRBV12-3/TRBV12-4
D gene: TRBD2
clone size: NA
CDR3 protein: CASSPGTSDFTDTQYF
CDR3 DNA: TGTGCCAGCAGTCCCGGGACTAGCGATTTCACAGATACGCAGTATTTT

J gene: TRBJ2-3
V gene: TRBV7-9
D gene: NA
clone size: many
CDR3 protein: CASSLGVSLTDTQYF
CDR3 DNA: TGTGCCAGCAGCTTAGGGGTCTCTCTGACAGATACGCAGTATTTT

J gene: TRBJ2-7
V gene: TRBV7-2
D gene: NA
clone size: few
CDR3 protein: CASSLGPTTLSYEQYF
CDR3 DNA: TGTGCCAGCAGCCTCGGACCTACTACTCTCTCGTACGAGCAGTACTTC

J gene: TRBJ2-7
V gene: TRBV2
D gene: TRBD1
clone size: many
CDR3 protein: CASSPQGSSYEQYF
CDR3 DNA: TGTGCCAGCAGCCCACAGGGGAGCTCCTACGAGCAGTACTTC

J gene: TRBJ2-2
V gene: TRBV7-2
D gene: TRBD1
clone size: many
CDR3 protein: CASSHRTGTGELFF
CDR3 DNA: TGTGCCAGCAGCCACAGGACAGGGACCGGGGAGCTGTTTTTT

J gene: TRBJ1-5
V gene: TRBV2
D gene: NA
clone size: few
CDR3 protein: CASSEGGNSQPQHF
CDR3 DNA: TGTGCCAGCAGTGAAGGGGGAAACAGTCAGCCCCAGCATTTT

J gene: TRBJ2-7
V gene: TRBV28
D gene: NA
clone size: many
CDR3 protein: CASSFLQSSYEQYF
CDR3 DNA: TGTGCCAGCAGTTTTCTGCAGAGCAGCTACGAGCAGTACTTC

J gene: TRBJ2-5
V gene: TRBV20-1
D gene: NA
clone size: NA
CDR3 protein: CSADGPEETQYF
CDR3 DNA: TGCAGTGCTGACGGGCCAGAAGAGACCCAGTACTTC

J gene: TRBJ1-1
V gene: TRBV20-1
D gene: TRBD1
clone size: NA
CDR3 protein: CSASPGQGDTEAFF
CDR3 DNA: TGCAGTGCTAGTCCGGGACAGGGGGACACTGAAGCTTTCTTT

J gene: TRBJ2-5
V gene: TRBV7-2
D gene: TRBD2
clone size: NA
CDR3 protein: CASSLTSGMVKTQYF
CDR3 DNA: TGTGCCAGCAGCTTGACTAGCGGGATGGTAAAGACCCAGTACTTC

J gene: TRBJ2-3
V gene: TRBV27
D gene: NA
clone size: NA
CDR3 protein: CASSLLRTSTDTQYF
CDR3 DNA: TGTGCCAGCAGTTTATTGAGGACTAGCACAGATACGCAGTATTTT

J gene: TRBJ2-7
V gene: TRBV27
D gene: NA
clone size: NA
CDR3 protein: CASRRTISYEQYF
CDR3 DNA: TGTGCCAGCAGGAGGACTATCTCCTACGAGCAGTACTTC

J gene: TRBJ2-2
V gene: TRBV20-1
D gene: NA
clone size: many
CDR3 protein: CSAIVRGTTTGELFF
CDR3 DNA: TGCAGTGCTATTGTTCGGGGAACCACCACCGGGGAGCTGTTTTTT

J gene: TRBJ2-1
V gene: TRBV29-1
D gene: TRBD1
clone size: few
CDR3 protein: CSVCPTGDSYNEQFF
CDR3 DNA: TGCAGCGTTTGCCCTACAGGGGACTCCTACAATGAGCAGTTCTTC

J gene: TRBJ2-1
V gene: TRBV3-1
D gene: NA
clone size: many
CDR3 protein: CASSPMLRSGVEQFF
CDR3 DNA: TGTGCCAGCAGCCCTATGCTTAGGAGCGGAGTTGAGCAGTTCTTC

J gene: TRBJ2-1
V gene: TRBV5-1
D gene: TRBD1
clone size: few
CDR3 protein: CASSPNPGQRDNEQFF
CDR3 DNA: TGCGCCAGCAGCCCTAACCCGGGACAGCGAGACAATGAGCAGTTCTTC

J gene: TRBJ2-1
V gene: TRBV15
D gene: NA
clone size: few
CDR3 protein: CATSRPGSSYNEQFF
CDR3 DNA: TGTGCCACCAGCAGGCCAGGGAGCTCCTACAATGAGCAGTTCTTC

J gene: TRBJ2-2
V gene: TRBV5-5
D gene: NA
clone size: NA
CDR3 protein: CASSLDLGRTGELFF
CDR3 DNA: TGTGCCAGCAGCTTGGATTTGGGTAGGACCGGGGAGCTGTTTTTT

J gene: TRBJ1-2
V gene: TRBV5-4
D gene: TRBD1
clone size: few
CDR3 protein: CASRKDRGDYGYTF
CDR3 DNA: TGTGCCAGCAGGAAGGACAGGGGCGACTATGGCTACACCTTC